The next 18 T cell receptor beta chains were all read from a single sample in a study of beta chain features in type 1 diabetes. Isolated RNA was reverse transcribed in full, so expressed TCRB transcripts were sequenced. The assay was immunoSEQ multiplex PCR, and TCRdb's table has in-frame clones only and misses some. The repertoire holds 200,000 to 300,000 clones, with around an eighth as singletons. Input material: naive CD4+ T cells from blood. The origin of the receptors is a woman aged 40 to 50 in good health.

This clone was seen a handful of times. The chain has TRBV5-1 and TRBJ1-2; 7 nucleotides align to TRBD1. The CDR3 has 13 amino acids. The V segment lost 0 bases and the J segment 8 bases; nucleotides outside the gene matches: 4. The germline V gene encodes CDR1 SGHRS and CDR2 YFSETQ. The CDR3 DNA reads TGCGCCAGCAGCTTGGGACAGGGTATCGGCTACACCTTC. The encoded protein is CASSLGQGIGYTF.

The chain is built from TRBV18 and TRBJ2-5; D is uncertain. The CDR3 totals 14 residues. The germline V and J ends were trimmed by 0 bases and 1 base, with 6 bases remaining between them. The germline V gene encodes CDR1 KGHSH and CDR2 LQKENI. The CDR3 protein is CASSPPNGQETQYF. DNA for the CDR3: TGTGCCAGCTCACCACCAAACGGCCAAGAGACCCAGTACTTC. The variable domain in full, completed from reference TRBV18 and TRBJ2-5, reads NAGVMQNPRHLVRRRGQEARLRCSPMKGHSHVYWYRQLPEEGLKFMVYLQKENIIDESGMPKERFSAEFPKEGPSILRIQQVVRGDSAAYFCASSPPNGQETQYFGPGTRLLVL.

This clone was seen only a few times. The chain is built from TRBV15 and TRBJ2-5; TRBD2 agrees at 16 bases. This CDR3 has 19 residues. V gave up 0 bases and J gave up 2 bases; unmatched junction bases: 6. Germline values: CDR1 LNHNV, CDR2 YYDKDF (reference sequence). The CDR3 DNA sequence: TGTGCCACCAGCAGAGAGAAGGGGACTAGCGGGGGGGTACAAGAGACCCAGTACTTC. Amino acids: CATSREKGTSGGVQETQYF.

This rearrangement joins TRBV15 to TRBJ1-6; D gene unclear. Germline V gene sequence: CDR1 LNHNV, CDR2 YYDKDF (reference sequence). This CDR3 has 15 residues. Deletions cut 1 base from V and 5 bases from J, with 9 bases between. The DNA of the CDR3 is TGTGCCACCAGCAGAGGGACGGAGGATAATTCACCCCTCCACTTT. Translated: CATSRGTEDNSPLHF.

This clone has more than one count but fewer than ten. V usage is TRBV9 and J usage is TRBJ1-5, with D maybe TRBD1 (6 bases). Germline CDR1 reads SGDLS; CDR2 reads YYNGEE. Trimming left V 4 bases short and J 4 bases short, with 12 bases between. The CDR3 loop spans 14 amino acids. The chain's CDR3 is CASSTRTANQPQHF. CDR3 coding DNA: TGTGCCAGCAGCACACGGACAGCTAATCAGCCCCAGCATTTT.

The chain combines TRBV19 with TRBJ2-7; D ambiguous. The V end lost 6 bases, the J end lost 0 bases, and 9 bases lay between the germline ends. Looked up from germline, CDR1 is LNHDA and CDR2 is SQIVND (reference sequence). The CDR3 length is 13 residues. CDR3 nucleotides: TGTGCCAGTAGCTTGAAGCCCTCCTACGAGCAGTACTTC. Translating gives CASSLKPSYEQYF.

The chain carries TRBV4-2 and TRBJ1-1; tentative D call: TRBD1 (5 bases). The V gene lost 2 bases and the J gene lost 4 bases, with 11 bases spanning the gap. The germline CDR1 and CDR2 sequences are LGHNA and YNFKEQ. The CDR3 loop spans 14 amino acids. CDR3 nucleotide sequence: TGTGCCAGCAGCCAAACTGGGGGGGGCACTGAAGCTTTCTTT. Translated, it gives CASSQTGGGTEAFF.

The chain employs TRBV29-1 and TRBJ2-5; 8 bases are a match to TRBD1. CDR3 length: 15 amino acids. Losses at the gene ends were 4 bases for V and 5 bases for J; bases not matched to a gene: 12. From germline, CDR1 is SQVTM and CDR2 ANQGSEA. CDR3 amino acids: CSVAQGQGAWETQYF. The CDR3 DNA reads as TGCAGCGTTGCCCAGGGCCAGGGGGCGTGGGAGACCCAGTACTTC. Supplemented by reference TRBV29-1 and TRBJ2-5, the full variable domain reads SAVISQKPSRDICQRGTSLTIQCQVDSQVTMMFWYRQQPGQSLTLIATANQGSEATYESGFVIDKFPISRPNLTFSTLTVSNMSPEDSSIYLCSVAQGQGAWETQYFGPGTRLLVL.

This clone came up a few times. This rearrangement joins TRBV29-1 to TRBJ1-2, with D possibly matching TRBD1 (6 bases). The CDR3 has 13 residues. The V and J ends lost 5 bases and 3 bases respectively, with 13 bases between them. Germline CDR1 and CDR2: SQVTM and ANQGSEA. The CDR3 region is CSVLTGNDYGYTF. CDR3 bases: TGCAGCGTTCTCACAGGGAACGACTATGGCTACACCTTC. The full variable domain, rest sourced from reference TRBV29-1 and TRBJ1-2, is SAVISQKPSRDICQRGTSLTIQCQVDSQVTMMFWYRQQPGQSLTLIATANQGSEATYESGFVIDKFPISRPNLTFSTLTVSNMSPEDSSIYLCSVLTGNDYGYTFGSGTRLTVV.

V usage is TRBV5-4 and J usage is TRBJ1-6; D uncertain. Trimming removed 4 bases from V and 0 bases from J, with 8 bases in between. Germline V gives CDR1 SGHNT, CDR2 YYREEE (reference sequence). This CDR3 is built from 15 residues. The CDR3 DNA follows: TGTGCCAGCAGCCTACAGAGCTCCTATAATTCACCCCTCCACTTT. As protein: CASSLQSSYNSPLHF.

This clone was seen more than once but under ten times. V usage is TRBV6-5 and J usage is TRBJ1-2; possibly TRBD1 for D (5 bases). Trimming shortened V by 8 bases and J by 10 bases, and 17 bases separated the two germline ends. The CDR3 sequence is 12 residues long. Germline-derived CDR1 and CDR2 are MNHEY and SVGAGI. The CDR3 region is CASRTAQGHYTF. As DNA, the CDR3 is TGTGCCAGCCGCACCGCGCAGGGCCACTACACCTTC.

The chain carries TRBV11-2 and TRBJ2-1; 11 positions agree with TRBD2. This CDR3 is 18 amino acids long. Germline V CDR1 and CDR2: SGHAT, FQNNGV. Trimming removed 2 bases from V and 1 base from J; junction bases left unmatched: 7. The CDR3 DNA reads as TGTGCCAGCAGCTTACTAGCGGGGGGCTCAGGGTCCTACAATGAGCAGTTCTTC. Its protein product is CASSLLAGGSGSYNEQFF.

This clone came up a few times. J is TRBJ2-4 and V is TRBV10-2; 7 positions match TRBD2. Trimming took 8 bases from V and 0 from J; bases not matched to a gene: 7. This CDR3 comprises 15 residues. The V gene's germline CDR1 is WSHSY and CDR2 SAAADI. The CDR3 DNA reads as TGCGCCAGCCGGGACTACGACCTAGCCAAAAACATTCAGTACTTC. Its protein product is CASRDYDLAKNIQYF.

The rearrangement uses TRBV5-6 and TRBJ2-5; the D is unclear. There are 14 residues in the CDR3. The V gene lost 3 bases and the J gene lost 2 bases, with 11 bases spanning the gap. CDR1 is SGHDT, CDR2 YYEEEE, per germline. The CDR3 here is CASSYYLSQETQYF. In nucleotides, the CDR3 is TGTGCCAGCAGCTACTATTTGTCGCAAGAGACCCAGTACTTC.

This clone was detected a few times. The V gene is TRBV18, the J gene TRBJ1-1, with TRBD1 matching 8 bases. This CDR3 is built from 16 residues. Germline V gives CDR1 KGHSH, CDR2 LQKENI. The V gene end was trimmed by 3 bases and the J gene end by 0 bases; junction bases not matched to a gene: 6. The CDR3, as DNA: TGTGCCAGCTCACCGGGGCAGGGGGCCATGAACACTGAAGCTTTCTTT. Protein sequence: CASSPGQGAMNTEAFF.

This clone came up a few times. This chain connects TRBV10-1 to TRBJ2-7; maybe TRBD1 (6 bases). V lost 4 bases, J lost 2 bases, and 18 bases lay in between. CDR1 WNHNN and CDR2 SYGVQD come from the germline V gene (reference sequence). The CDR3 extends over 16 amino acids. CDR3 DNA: TGCGCCAGCAGTGTTGGTGGTACAGGGATTCCCTACGAGCAGTACTTC. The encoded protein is CASSVGGTGIPYEQYF.

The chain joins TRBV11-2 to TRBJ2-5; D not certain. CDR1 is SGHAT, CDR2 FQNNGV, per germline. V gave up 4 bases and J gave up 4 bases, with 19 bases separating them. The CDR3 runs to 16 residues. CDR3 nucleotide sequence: TGTGCCAGCAGCTCCGTAAGCTCGGCTAGACGAGAGACCCAGTACTTC. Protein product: CASSSVSSARRETQYF.

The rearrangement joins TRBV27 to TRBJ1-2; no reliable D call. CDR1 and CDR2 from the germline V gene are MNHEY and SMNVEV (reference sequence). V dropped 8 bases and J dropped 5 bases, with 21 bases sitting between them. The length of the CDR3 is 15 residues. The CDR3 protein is CASRARVTGSYGYTF. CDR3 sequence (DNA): TGTGCCAGCCGAGCTCGGGTCACGGGGAGTTATGGCTACACCTTC.